These T cell receptor beta chains were read from a single sample in a study of blood T cell repertoires in COVID-19. Clones were sequenced by immunoSEQ multiplex PCR, and TCRdb holds only the in-frame ones, with some missing. The profile covers approximately 130,000 clones, with more than 80% appearing a single time and around 4.1% taken by the ten largest. The specimen sequenced was peripheral blood. These receptors were collected from a human donor in a cohort sampled during active COVID-19. Each CDR3 is given with its conserved first and last residue. The D gene is left open where the match is weak. Clone size, where shown, is once, few, many, or a class for clones that have expanded.

D: TRBD1
V: TRBV4-1
size: few
J: TRBJ1-3
CDR3: CASSAPPGGGNTIYF
DNA: TGCGCCAGCAGCGCCCCTCCAGGGGGTGGAAACACCATATATTTT

D: TRBD1
V: TRBV5-8
size: once
J: TRBJ1-2
CDR3: CASSLYPGQGANGYTF
DNA: TGTGCCAGCAGCTTGTATCCCGGACAGGGGGCGAATGGCTACACCTTC

D: TRBD2
V: TRBV18
size: NA
J: TRBJ2-2
CDR3: CASSPLNLAGTNTGELFF
DNA: TGTGCCAGCTCACCACTTAATCTAGCGGGGACGAACACCGGGGAGCTGTTTTTT

D: NA
V: TRBV12-3/TRBV12-4
size: NA
J: TRBJ1-5
CDR3: CASSWAQNQPQHF
DNA: TGTGCCAGCAGTTGGGCCCAAAATCAGCCCCAGCATTTT

D: NA
V: TRBV7-2
size: NA
J: TRBJ1-1
CDR3: CASSTPRIPEAFF
DNA: TGTGCCAGCAGCACCCCCAGGATACCAGAAGCTTTCTTT

D: TRBD1
V: TRBV30
size: NA
J: TRBJ1-1
CDR3: CAGEGASEAFF
DNA: TGTGCCGGTGAGGGGGCCTCTGAAGCTTTCTTT

D: TRBD2
V: TRBV5-5
size: NA
J: TRBJ2-2
CDR3: CASSLDLAGAGTGELFF
DNA: TGTGCCAGCAGCTTGGACCTAGCGGGAGCAGGGACCGGGGAGCTGTTTTTT

D: NA
V: TRBV25-1
size: few
J: TRBJ1-2
CDR3: CASSEWEGSNGYTF
DNA: TGTGCCAGCAGTGAATGGGAAGGGAGCAATGGCTACACCTTC

D: NA
V: TRBV6-6
size: NA
J: TRBJ2-3
CDR3: CASSFGGISTDTQYF
DNA: TGTGCCAGCAGTTTCGGGGGAATCAGCACAGATACGCAGTATTTT

D: NA
V: TRBV5-1
size: NA
J: TRBJ2-5
CDR3: CASSLARETQYF
DNA: TGCGCCAGCAGCTTGGCCCGAGAGACCCAGTACTTC

D: TRBD2
V: TRBV14
size: NA
J: TRBJ2-2
CDR3: CASRVAGRTGELFF
DNA: TGTGCCAGCAGGGTAGCGGGCCGCACCGGGGAGCTGTTTTTT